This T cell receptor (beta chain) was captured in a study of identical twins. Study results and limitations: It was out-of-frame TCR alpha sharing in monozygotic twins that models underestimated. Abundant cord blood beta clonotypes carried fewer insertions; memory repertoires showed none.

Only healthy Caucasians were included as donors. TCRdb analysed the 5' RACE reads with MiXCR anew, one entry per CDR3 protein. Found here are around 340,000 distinct CDR3 sequences, roughly 10% of them singletons; the top ten hold under 10%. This clonotype was found once. Its cognate antigen is unknown. V was trimmed by 4 bases and J by 3 bases, leaving 13 bases between them. This CDR3 has 15 amino acids. CDR1 MNHEY and CDR2 SMNVEV come from the germline V gene (reference sequence). Sequenced sample: naive T cells sorted from blood. This chain joins TRBV27 and TRBJ2-1; no clear D gene. This TCR was recovered from a woman in her 50s in good health. In DNA, the CDR3 is TGTGCCAGCAGTTCTGCAAAGGTTGACTACAATGAGCAGTTCTTC. This codes for CASSSAKVDYNEQFF.